These 10 T cell receptor beta chains share one sample of origin, sequenced in a study of blood T cell repertoires in COVID-19. Method: immunoSEQ multiplex PCR; TCRdb's copy keeps in-frame clones and lacks some. This sample has 190,000 or so clones, with about 81% found just once. The sequenced sample was peripheral blood. The receptors shown here come from a woman of 80 years or more with COVID-19, enrolled during active disease.

The rearrangement uses TRBV27 and TRBJ1-2, with D unclear. The V and J ends lost 2 bases and 4 bases respectively, with 8 bases between them. CDR1 and CDR2 (germline): MNHEY, SMNVEV (reference sequence). The CDR3 is 13 amino acids. The CDR3 protein is CASSLDGSYGYTF. The CDR3 DNA sequence: TGTGCCAGCAGTTTAGATGGCAGCTATGGCTACACCTTC.

The chain carries TRBV18 and TRBJ2-7, with TRBD1 identical over 7 bases. Germline V gene data show CDR1 as KGHSH and CDR2 as LQKENI. CDR3 length: 14 residues. With V trimmed by 5 bases and J by 3 bases, 7 bases remained unmatched. CDR3 coding DNA: TGTGCCAGCTCATCCTCCTGGGACAGCTACGAGCAGTACTTC. It is translated as CASSSSWDSYEQYF.

V gene TRBV10-3 combines with J gene TRBJ2-3, with D possibly TRBD2 on 5 matching bases. Trimming took 0 bases from V and 0 from J, leaving 16 bases between them. Per the germline V gene, CDR1 is ENHRY and CDR2 is SYGVKD. The CDR3 has 18 residues. The CDR3 reads CAISESSDFFASTDTQYF. The DNA for the CDR3 is TGTGCCATCAGTGAGTCCTCGGACTTTTTTGCAAGCACAGATACGCAGTATTTT.

This chain links TRBV5-1 with TRBJ2-2; D is possibly TRBD2 (5 bases). This CDR3 comprises 16 residues. V shed 0 bases and J shed 2 bases, with 11 bases lying between them. The germline V gene has CDR1 SGHRS and CDR2 YFSETQ. The CDR3 here is CASSLAETRNTGELFF. For the CDR3, the DNA is TGCGCCAGCAGCTTGGCCGAAACTAGAAACACCGGGGAGCTGTTTTTT.

V usage is TRBV29-1 and J usage is TRBJ2-3, with 11 bases matching TRBD1. There are 15 residues in the CDR3. The V and J ends lost 8 bases and 6 bases, in that order; junction bases with no gene match: 13. Germline loops: CDR1 SQVTM, CDR2 ANQGSEA. Here the CDR3 reads CSSGGTGGLKDTQYF. The CDR3 bases are TGCAGCTCCGGGGGGACAGGGGGTCTGAAGGATACGCAGTATTTT.

The gene calls are TRBV19 and TRBJ1-6; a possible D gene is TRBD1 (6 bases). This CDR3 comprises 17 residues. The germline gives CDR1 LNHDA, CDR2 SQIVND (reference sequence). Trimming shortened V by 6 bases and J by 9 bases, and 24 bases separated the two germline ends. In nucleotides, the CDR3 is TGTGCCAGTAGAGGGAGATACAGGATGCAGGGGCCTTCACCCCTCCACTTT. Translated: CASRGRYRMQGPSPLHF.

The V and J genes are TRBV7-8 and TRBJ2-7; D perhaps matches TRBD1 (6 bases). CDR3 length equals 15 residues. Per the germline V gene, CDR1 is SGHVS and CDR2 is FQNEAQ. V was cut by 4 bases and J by 6 bases, with 19 bases left in between. In DNA, the CDR3 is TGTGCCAGCAGCTCCAGACAGGATTTTCCGGGCGAGCAGTACTTC. Translated, it gives CASSSRQDFPGEQYF.

This chain connects TRBV10-3 to TRBJ1-1, with D possibly being TRBD1 (6 bases). CDR3 length: 15 residues. V was shortened by 0 bases and J by 2 bases, with 10 bases between the two germline ends. The V gene's germline CDR1 is ENHRY and CDR2 SYGVKD. The CDR3 loop is CAISESGQRNTEAFF. The CDR3 DNA follows: TGTGCCATCAGTGAGTCAGGACAGAGAAACACTGAAGCTTTCTTT.

The genes are TRBV5-1 and TRBJ2-3; 12 bases match TRBD1. The germline V gene has CDR1 SGHRS and CDR2 YFSETQ. J was trimmed by 4 bases and V by 4 bases; bases with no gene match: 7. CDR3 length: 16 amino acids. This CDR3 reads CASSATGTGGADTQYF. The CDR3 DNA reads TGCGCCAGCAGCGCCACCGGGACAGGGGGCGCAGATACGCAGTATTTT.

The J gene is TRBJ1-1, the V gene TRBV6-5; TRBD1 might be the D (5 bases). The V gene's germline CDR1 is MNHEY and CDR2 SVGAGI. The CDR3 is 14 amino acids. V lost 6 bases and J 0 bases, leaving 11 bases between the germline ends. This CDR3 is CASRPLRVNTEAFF. CDR3 DNA: TGTGCCAGCAGACCCCTCAGGGTGAACACTGAAGCTTTCTTT.